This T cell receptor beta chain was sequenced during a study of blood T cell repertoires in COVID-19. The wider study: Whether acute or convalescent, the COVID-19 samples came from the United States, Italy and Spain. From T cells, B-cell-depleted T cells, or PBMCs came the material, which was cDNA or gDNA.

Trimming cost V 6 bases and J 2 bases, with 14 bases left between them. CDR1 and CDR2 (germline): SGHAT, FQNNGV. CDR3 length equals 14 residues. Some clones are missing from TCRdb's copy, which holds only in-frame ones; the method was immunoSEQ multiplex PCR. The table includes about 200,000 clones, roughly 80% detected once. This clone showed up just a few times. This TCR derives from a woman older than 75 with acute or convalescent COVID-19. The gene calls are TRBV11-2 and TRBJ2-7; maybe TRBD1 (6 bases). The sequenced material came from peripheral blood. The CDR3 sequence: CASRLWGPTYEQYF. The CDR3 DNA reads TGTGCCAGCAGACTCTGGGGGCCGACCTACGAGCAGTACTTC.